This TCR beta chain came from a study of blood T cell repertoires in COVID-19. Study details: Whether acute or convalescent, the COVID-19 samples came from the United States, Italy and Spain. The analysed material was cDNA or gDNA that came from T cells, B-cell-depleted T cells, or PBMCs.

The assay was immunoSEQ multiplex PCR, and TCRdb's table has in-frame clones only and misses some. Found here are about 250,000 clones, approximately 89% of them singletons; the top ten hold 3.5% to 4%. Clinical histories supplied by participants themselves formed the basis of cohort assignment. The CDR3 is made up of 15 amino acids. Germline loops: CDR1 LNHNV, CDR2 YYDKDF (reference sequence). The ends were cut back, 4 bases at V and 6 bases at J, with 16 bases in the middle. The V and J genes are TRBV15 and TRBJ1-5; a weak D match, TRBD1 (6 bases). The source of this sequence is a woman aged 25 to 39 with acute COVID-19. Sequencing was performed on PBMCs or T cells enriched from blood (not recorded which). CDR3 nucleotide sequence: TGTGCCACCAGCAAGGCAGGGGAAGGACCTCAGCCCCAGCATTTT. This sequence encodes CATSKAGEGPQPQHF.